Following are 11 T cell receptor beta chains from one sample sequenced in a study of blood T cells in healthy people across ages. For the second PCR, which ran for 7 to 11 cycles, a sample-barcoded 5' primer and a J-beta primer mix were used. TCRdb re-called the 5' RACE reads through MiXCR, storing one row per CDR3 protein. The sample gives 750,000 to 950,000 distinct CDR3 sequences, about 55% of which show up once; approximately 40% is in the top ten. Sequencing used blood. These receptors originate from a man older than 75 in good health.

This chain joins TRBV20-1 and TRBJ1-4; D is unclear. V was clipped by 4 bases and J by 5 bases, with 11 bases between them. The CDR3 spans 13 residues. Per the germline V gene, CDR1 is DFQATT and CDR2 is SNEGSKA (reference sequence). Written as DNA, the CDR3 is TGCAGTGCTAACGCGAGACGGAATGAAAAACTGTTTTTT. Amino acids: CSANARRNEKLFF.

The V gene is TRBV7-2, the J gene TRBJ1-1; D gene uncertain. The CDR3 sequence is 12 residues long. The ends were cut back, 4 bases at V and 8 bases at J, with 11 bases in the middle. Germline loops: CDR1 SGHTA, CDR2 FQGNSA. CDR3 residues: CTSSWKGKEAFF. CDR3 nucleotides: TGTACCAGCAGCTGGAAGGGCAAAGAAGCTTTCTTT.

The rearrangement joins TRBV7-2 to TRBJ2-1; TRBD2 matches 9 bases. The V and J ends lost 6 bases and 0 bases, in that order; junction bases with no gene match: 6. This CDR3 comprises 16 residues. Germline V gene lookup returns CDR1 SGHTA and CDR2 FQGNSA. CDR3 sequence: CASSYISGSSYNEQFF. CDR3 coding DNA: TGTGCCAGCAGTTACATTAGCGGGAGCTCCTACAATGAGCAGTTCTTC.

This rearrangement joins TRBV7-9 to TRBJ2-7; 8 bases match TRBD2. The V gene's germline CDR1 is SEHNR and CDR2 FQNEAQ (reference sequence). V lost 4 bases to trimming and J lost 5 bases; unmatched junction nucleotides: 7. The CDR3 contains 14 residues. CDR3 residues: CASSSGGVMDEQYF. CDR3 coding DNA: TGTGCCAGCAGCTCGGGGGGGGTAATGGACGAGCAGTACTTC.

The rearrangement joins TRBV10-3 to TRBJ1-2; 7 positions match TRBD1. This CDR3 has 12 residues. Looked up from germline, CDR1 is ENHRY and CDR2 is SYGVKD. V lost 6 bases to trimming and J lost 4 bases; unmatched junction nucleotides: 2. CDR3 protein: CAISPGGYGYTF. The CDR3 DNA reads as TGTGCCATCAGCCCAGGGGGCTATGGCTACACCTTC.

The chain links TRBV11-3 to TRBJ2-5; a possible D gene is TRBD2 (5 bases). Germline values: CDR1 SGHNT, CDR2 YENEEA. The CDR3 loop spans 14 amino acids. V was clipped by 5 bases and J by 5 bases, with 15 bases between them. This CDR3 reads CASSASGGWETQYF. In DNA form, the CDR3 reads TGTGCCAGCAGCGCCAGCGGTGGATGGGAGACCCAGTACTTC. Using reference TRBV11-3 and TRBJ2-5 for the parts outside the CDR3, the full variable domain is EAGVVQSPRYKIIEKKQPVAFWCNPISGHNTLYWYLQNLGQGPELLIRYENEEAVDDSQLPKDRFSAERLKGVDSTLKIQPAELGDSAVYLCASSASGGWETQYFGPGTRLLVL.

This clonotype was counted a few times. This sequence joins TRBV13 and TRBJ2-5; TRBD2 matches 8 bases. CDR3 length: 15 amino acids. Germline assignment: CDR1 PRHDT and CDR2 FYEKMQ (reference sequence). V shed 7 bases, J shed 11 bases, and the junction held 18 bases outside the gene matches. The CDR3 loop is CASTREGHAIGEQYF. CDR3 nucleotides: TGTGCCAGCACCCGGGAGGGCCACGCGATAGGAGAGCAGTACTTC.

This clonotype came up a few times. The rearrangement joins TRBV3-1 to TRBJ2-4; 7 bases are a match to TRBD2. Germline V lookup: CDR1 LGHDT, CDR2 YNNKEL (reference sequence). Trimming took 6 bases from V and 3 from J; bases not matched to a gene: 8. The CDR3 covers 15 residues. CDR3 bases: TGTGCCAGCAGTGTGCGGGGAGGGAACAAAAACATTCAGTACTTC. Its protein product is CASSVRGGNKNIQYF.

The CDR3 protein is CASSLVGQKNTEAFF. CDR3 DNA: TGTGCCAGCAGCTTAGTGGGACAGAAGAACACTGAAGCTTTCTTT. The chain couples TRBV7-2 to TRBJ1-1; 7 positions match TRBD1. Per the germline V gene, CDR1 is SGHTA and CDR2 is FQGNSA. Unmatched junction bases numbered 3, after V lost 1 base and J lost 1 base. The CDR3 sequence is 15 residues long.

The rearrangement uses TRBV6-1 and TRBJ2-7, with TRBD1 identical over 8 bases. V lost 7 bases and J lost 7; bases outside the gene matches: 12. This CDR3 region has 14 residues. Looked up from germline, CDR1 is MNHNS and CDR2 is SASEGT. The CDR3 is CASTPDRELGEQYF. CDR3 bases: TGTGCCAGCACCCCGGACAGGGAGCTTGGGGAGCAGTACTTC.

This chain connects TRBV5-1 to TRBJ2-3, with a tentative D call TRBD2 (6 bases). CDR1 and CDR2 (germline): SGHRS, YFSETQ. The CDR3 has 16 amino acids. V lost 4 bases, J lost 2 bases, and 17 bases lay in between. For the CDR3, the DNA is TGCGCCAGCAGCGCAGAACCGGGACTCATCACAGATACGCAGTATTTT. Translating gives CASSAEPGLITDTQYF.